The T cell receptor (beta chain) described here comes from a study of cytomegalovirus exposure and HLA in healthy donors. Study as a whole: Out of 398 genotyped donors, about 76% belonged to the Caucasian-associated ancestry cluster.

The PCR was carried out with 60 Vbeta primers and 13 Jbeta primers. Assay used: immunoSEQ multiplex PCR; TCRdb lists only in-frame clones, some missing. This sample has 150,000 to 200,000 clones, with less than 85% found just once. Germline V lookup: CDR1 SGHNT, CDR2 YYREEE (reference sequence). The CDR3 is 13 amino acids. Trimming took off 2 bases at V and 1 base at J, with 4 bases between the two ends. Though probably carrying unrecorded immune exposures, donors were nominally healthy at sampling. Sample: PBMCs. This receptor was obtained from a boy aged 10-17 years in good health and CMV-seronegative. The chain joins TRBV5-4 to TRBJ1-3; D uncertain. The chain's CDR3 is CASSLASGNTIYF. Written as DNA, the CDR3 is TGTGCCAGCAGCTTAGCTTCTGGAAACACCATATATTTT.